One and the same sample provided the 26 T cell receptor beta chains below, sequenced in a study of shared clonotypes between healthy human individuals. Profiling relied on immunoSEQ multiplex PCR, and the TCRdb table lists in-frame clones only, not all of them. The table shows more than 550,000 clones, with around 91% occurring only once. Sequenced sample: memory CD8+ T cells from PBMCs. Specified subset: CD45RO+ cells pooled with CCR7-negative TemRA cells. The origin of the receptors is a man younger than 30 in good health. Some clones in this sample may be carry-over from other donors' samples.

This CDR3 reads CASSLNYNEQFF. The CDR3 nucleotides are TGTGCCAGCAGCTTAAACTACAATGAGCAGTTCTTC. The rearrangement uses TRBV7-2 and TRBJ2-1, with D hard to call. CDR3 length: 12 residues. With 2 bases removed from V and 3 bases from J, the gap between germline ends came to 2 bases. The V gene's germline CDR1 is SGHTA and CDR2 FQGNSA. Looking up the rest from reference TRBV7-2 and TRBJ2-1 gives the full variable domain: GAGVSQSPSNKVTEKGKDVELRCDPISGHTALYWYRQSLGQGLEFLIYFQGNSAPDKSGLPSDRFSAERTGGSVSTLTIQRTQQEDSAVYLCASSLNYNEQFFGPGTRLTVL.

The CDR3 protein is CASSPGYSNQPQHF. CDR3 sequence (DNA): TGTGCCAGCAGCCCCGGATATAGCAATCAGCCCCAGCATTTT. The chain employs TRBV7-9 and TRBJ1-5; no firm D call. The CDR3 has 14 amino acids. Germline CDR1 SEHNR, CDR2 FQNEAQ (reference sequence). Trimming stripped 5 bases from V and 0 bases from J, with 8 bases between.

J is TRBJ1-1 and V is TRBV11-2; D is uncertain. Looked up from germline, CDR1 is SGHAT and CDR2 is FQNNGV. The CDR3 is made up of 11 amino acids. V lost 8 bases and J 8 bases, leaving 12 bases between the germline ends. The CDR3 spells CASAAAVEAFF. The CDR3 coding sequence is TGTGCCAGCGCTGCCGCGGTCGAAGCTTTCTTT.

V gene TRBV27 combines with J gene TRBJ2-7; D perhaps matches TRBD2 (6 bases). This CDR3 has 14 residues. Per germline, CDR1 MNHEY and CDR2 SMNVEV (reference sequence). The V end was cut by 4 bases, the J end by 5 bases, with 15 bases between. CDR3 sequence reads: CASSSGTGGHEQYF. DNA for the CDR3: TGTGCCAGCAGTTCCGGGACTGGCGGCCACGAGCAGTACTTC.

This rearrangement joins TRBV5-4 to TRBJ2-7; no clear D. The CDR3 spans 13 residues. Germline loops: CDR1 SGHNT, CDR2 YYREEE (reference sequence). The V end was cut by 5 bases, the J end by 0 bases, with 9 bases between. CDR3 sequence (DNA): TGTGCCAGCAGAAGATTCGGCTCCTACGAGCAGTACTTC. Translated, it gives CASRRFGSYEQYF.

The chain couples TRBV7-9 to TRBJ2-7, with D tentatively TRBD1 or TRBD2 (5 bases each). The CDR3 extends over 14 amino acids. CDR1 and CDR2 from the germline V gene are SEHNR and FQNEAQ (reference sequence). V was clipped by 3 bases and J by 2 bases, with 11 bases between them. The CDR3 loop is CASSFRDGAYEQYF. CDR3 nucleotide sequence: TGTGCCAGCAGCTTTCGGGACGGAGCCTACGAGCAGTACTTC.

DNA for the CDR3: TGTGCCAGCAGGGAACGGAATGAGCAGTTCTTC. It yields the protein CASRERNEQFF. The chain has TRBV27 and TRBJ2-1; D is undetermined. CDR3 length: 11 amino acids. CDR1 is MNHEY, CDR2 SMNVEV, per germline (reference sequence). V gave up 6 bases and J gave up 7 bases, with 7 bases separating them.

The chain has TRBV2 and TRBJ1-5; a weak D match, TRBD1 (5 bases). V gave up 1 base and J gave up 6 bases, with 13 bases separating them. This CDR3 has 15 amino acids. Germline loops: CDR1 SNHLY, CDR2 FYNNEI. The CDR3 spells CASSEGLYRGQPQHF. The CDR3 DNA is TGTGCCAGCAGTGAAGGGCTCTATAGGGGTCAGCCCCAGCATTTT.

This clone was seen just once. This chain uses TRBV11-1 with TRBJ2-1; D perhaps matches TRBD2 (5 bases). Germline values: CDR1 SGHAT, CDR2 FQDESV (reference sequence). V was clipped by 2 bases and J by 10 bases, with 18 bases between them. The CDR3 has 15 residues. CDR3 coding DNA: TGTGCCAGCAGCTTACCGTCCTGGCGGGTGGGGGAGCAGTTCTTC. Residues: CASSLPSWRVGEQFF.

The CDR3 protein is CASRFEGGHNTEAFF. The CDR3 coding sequence is TGCGCCAGCAGGTTTGAGGGGGGGCACAACACTGAAGCTTTCTTT. The rearrangement uses TRBV5-1 and TRBJ1-1, with D perhaps TRBD1 (6 bases). The CDR3 totals 15 residues. The germline V gene encodes CDR1 SGHRS and CDR2 YFSETQ. V shed 5 bases and J shed 2 bases, with 16 bases lying between them.

V usage is TRBV4-1 and J usage is TRBJ2-5; D gene uncertain. Trimming took 1 base from V and 2 from J, leaving 8 bases between them. The CDR3 contains 14 residues. In germline, CDR1 is MGHRA, CDR2 YSYEKL. The CDR3 protein is CASSQAPAQETQYF. CDR3 nucleotide sequence: TGCGCCAGCAGCCAAGCTCCGGCTCAAGAGACCCAGTACTTC.

The V and J genes are TRBV28 and TRBJ2-3; tentatively, D is TRBD1 (6 bases). The ends were cut back, 1 base at V and 0 bases at J, with 14 bases in the middle. Germline CDR1 reads MDHEN; CDR2 reads SYDVKM. CDR3 size: 17 residues. The CDR3 loop reads CASSLYRGRVSTDTQYF. CDR3 DNA sequence: TGTGCCAGCAGTTTATATAGGGGGAGAGTGAGCACAGATACGCAGTATTTT.

This clone was detected only a few times. In DNA form, the CDR3 reads TGCGCCAGCAGCCCCCACCTGGACAGGGCAGGCAATCAGCCCCAGCATTTT. Translation gives CASSPHLDRAGNQPQHF. The chain has TRBV5-1 and TRBJ1-5; 8 bases match TRBD1. The J segment lost 2 bases and the V segment lost 4 bases, leaving 11 bases of the junction unmatched. The CDR3 extends over 17 amino acids. Germline V gene lookup returns CDR1 SGHRS and CDR2 YFSETQ.

V is TRBV7-9 and J is TRBJ2-4; weak D call: TRBD1 (5 bases). Trimming took 4 bases from V and 5 from J, leaving 15 bases between them. The CDR3 runs 15 residues. Germline-derived CDR1 and CDR2 are SEHNR and FQNEAQ (reference sequence). For the CDR3, the DNA is TGTGCCAGCAGCTCACCCTGGGGCACCGAAAACATTCAGTACTTC. As protein: CASSSPWGTENIQYF.

The chain combines TRBV4-3 with TRBJ2-7; D perhaps matches TRBD1 (5 bases). The ends were cut back, 2 bases at V and 2 bases at J, with 13 bases in the middle. The CDR3 is made up of 15 amino acids. The germline V gene has CDR1 LGHNA and CDR2 YSLEER. CDR3 in amino acids: CASSQIAGKAYEQYF. The CDR3 DNA sequence: TGCGCCAGCAGCCAAATTGCAGGGAAAGCCTACGAGCAGTACTTC.

The chain links TRBV4-2 to TRBJ2-7; D tentatively reads TRBD1 or TRBD2 (5 bases each). The germline CDR1 and CDR2 sequences are LGHNA and YNFKEQ. CDR3 length: 15 residues. Trimming removed 2 bases from V and 0 bases from J, with 11 bases in between. The CDR3 protein is CASSQSRGFSYEQYF. The CDR3 nucleotides read TGTGCCAGCAGCCAATCGAGGGGCTTCTCCTACGAGCAGTACTTC.

This clone was seen only a few times. V usage is TRBV6-1 and J usage is TRBJ1-1; 7 nucleotides align to TRBD1. The V and J ends lost 2 bases and 3 bases, in that order; junction bases with no gene match: 9. CDR1 is MNHNS and CDR2 is SASEGT in the germline V gene. This CDR3 has 16 amino acids. The CDR3 reads CASSEMAGGGDTEAFF. In DNA form, the CDR3 reads TGTGCCAGCAGTGAAATGGCAGGGGGTGGGGACACTGAAGCTTTCTTT.

This clone came up once. The V and J genes are TRBV5-1 and TRBJ2-3, with D perhaps matching TRBD1 (5 bases). This CDR3 region has 16 residues. From germline, CDR1 is SGHRS and CDR2 YFSETQ. V lost 0 bases and J 4 bases, leaving 15 bases between the germline ends. CDR3 sequence (DNA): TGCGCCAGCAGCTTGGGGCAGGGTCAATTTGCAGATACGCAGTATTTT. It codes for CASSLGQGQFADTQYF. The full variable domain, its missing parts supplied by reference TRBV5-1 and TRBJ2-3, is KAGVTQTPRYLIKTRGQQVTLSCSPISGHRSVSWYQQTPGQGLQFLFEYFSETQRNKGNFPGRFSGRQFSNSRSEMNVSTLELGDSALYLCASSLGQGQFADTQYFGPGTRLTVL.

This chain links TRBV7-6 with TRBJ1-4; TRBD1 matches at 10 bases. V lost 6 bases to trimming and J lost 7 bases; unmatched junction nucleotides: 5. CDR1 is SGHVS and CDR2 is FNYEAQ in the germline V gene. This CDR3 has 14 residues. This chain's CDR3 is CASSTGQGFEKLFF. For the CDR3, the DNA is TGTGCCAGCAGTACGGGACAGGGGTTTGAAAAACTGTTTTTT.

The chain links TRBV11-2 to TRBJ2-1; D remains unclear. V shed 4 bases and J shed 9 bases, with 7 bases lying between them. Germline CDR1 reads SGHAT; CDR2 reads FQNNGV. The CDR3 is 11 amino acids. The CDR3 DNA is TGTGCCAGCAGCTCCTATAGTGAGCAGTTCTTC. It codes for CASSSYSEQFF.

J is TRBJ2-1 and V is TRBV7-9; D might be TRBD2 (5 bases). V lost 3 bases and J 7 bases, leaving 16 bases between the germline ends. The CDR3 totals 15 residues. Germline lookup yields CDR1 SEHNR and CDR2 FQNEAQ (reference sequence). In nucleotides, the CDR3 is TGTGCCAGCAGCTTCGGACTCCTTGGTGGGAATGAGCAGTTCTTC. It translates to CASSFGLLGGNEQFF.

The chain carries TRBV7-6 and TRBJ2-7; D unclear. This CDR3 has 15 residues. Germline CDR1 reads SGHVS; CDR2 reads FNYEAQ. With 5 bases removed from V and 1 base from J, the gap between germline ends came to 15 bases. The CDR3 reads CASSQRVGRSYEQYF. CDR3 nucleotides: TGTGCCAGCAGCCAACGGGTCGGTAGATCCTACGAGCAGTACTTC.

The rearrangement uses TRBV6-5 and TRBJ2-6, with D unresolved. Germline CDR1 is MNHEY and CDR2 is SVGAGI. This CDR3 is 14 amino acids long. Trimming removed 4 bases from V and 2 bases from J, with 6 bases in between. CDR3 loop: CASSWVAGANVLTF. CDR3 nucleotide sequence: TGTGCCAGCAGTTGGGTAGCTGGGGCCAACGTCCTGACTTTC.

The rearrangement uses TRBV5-1 and TRBJ2-7; the match to TRBD1 covers 9 bases. V shed 4 bases, J shed 3 bases, and the junction held 5 bases outside the gene matches. Germline CDR1 SGHRS, CDR2 YFSETQ. There are 14 residues in the CDR3. CDR3 residues: CASSQTDRGYEQYF. For the CDR3, the DNA is TGCGCCAGCAGCCAAACGGACAGGGGCTACGAGCAGTACTTC.

The genes are TRBV6-6 and TRBJ2-3; perhaps TRBD1 as D (5 bases). Between the trimmed V and J ends, which lost 7 bases and 2 bases, there was a span of 13 bases. This CDR3 is 14 amino acids long. The germline CDR1 and CDR2 sequences are MNHNY and SVGAGI (reference sequence). The CDR3 sequence: CASTSQVFTDTQYF. Here the CDR3 DNA reads TGTGCCAGCACCTCACAGGTATTCACAGATACGCAGTATTTT.

The chain links TRBV7-2 to TRBJ1-2; the D gene is possibly TRBD1 (5 bases). This CDR3 contains 15 residues. The germline V gene encodes CDR1 SGHTA and CDR2 FQGNSA. The germline V and J ends were trimmed by 5 bases and 1 base, with 14 bases remaining between them. In nucleotides, the CDR3 is TGTGCCAGCAGCCCCCGGGACCGAAGTAACTATGGCTACACCTTC. Protein sequence: CASSPRDRSNYGYTF.